The text below deals with one T cell receptor beta chain. Antigen unknown. The V end lost 3 bases, the J end lost 4 bases, and 22 bases lay between the germline ends. The V gene's germline CDR1 is WSHSY and CDR2 SAAADI. The CDR3 runs to 17 residues. These data originate in a study of cytomegalovirus exposure and HLA in healthy donors. PCR was performed using 60 Vbeta and 13 Jbeta primers. Sequenced by immunoSEQ multiplex PCR; TCRdb stores in-frame clones only, minus some. Of some 120,000 clones in the sample, about 78% were seen once. Notes on the study in general: Follow-up analysis seemed to connect common viral pathogens with several of the most significant clusters identified. Most of the TCR beta V segments (in an earlier analysis) were productive either about 87% or about 30% of the time. Versus the approximately 700-donor mean, an Asian-associated ancestry cluster reportedly showed fewer N-insertions in a later analysis. Analysis performed later found 16,000 or so TCR beta sequences associated with HLA alleles at 0.05 false discovery rate.

The material sequenced was PBMCs. The chain joins TRBV10-2 to TRBJ2-7; possible D gene TRBD2, 7 bases. This receptor was obtained from a female donor in good health and CMV-seronegative. CDR3 in DNA: TGCGCCAGCAGTGACCGTCGGGGGGCGGGCTTAATGTACGAGCAGTACTTC. Translating gives CASSDRRGAGLMYEQYF.